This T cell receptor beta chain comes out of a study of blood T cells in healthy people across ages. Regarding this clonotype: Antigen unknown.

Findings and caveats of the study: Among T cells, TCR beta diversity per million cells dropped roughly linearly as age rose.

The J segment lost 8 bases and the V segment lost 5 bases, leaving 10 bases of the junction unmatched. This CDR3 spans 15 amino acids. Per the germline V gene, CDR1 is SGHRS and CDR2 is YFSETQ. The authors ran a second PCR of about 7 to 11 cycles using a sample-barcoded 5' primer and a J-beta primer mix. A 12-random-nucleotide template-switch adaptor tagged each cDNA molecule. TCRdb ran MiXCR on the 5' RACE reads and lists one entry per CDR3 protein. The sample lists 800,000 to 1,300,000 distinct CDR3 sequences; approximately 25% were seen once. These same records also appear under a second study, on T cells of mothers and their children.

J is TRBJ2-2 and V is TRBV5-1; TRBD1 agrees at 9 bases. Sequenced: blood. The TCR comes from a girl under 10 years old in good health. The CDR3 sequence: CASRSGQGRTGELFF. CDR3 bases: TGCGCCAGCAGATCGGGACAGGGAAGGACGGGGGAGCTGTTTTTT. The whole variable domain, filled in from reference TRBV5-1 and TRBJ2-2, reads KAGVTQTPRYLIKTRGQQVTLSCSPISGHRSVSWYQQTPGQGLQFLFEYFSETQRNKGNFPGRFSGRQFSNSRSEMNVSTLELGDSALYLCASRSGQGRTGELFFGEGSRLTVL.